This TCR beta chain came from a study of blood T cell repertoires in COVID-19. Study in general: Both acute and convalescent COVID-19 samples were obtained from the United States, Italy and Spain.

Trimming took off 2 bases at V and 8 bases at J, with 13 bases between the two ends. CDR1 is SGHTA and CDR2 is FQGNSA in the germline V gene. The CDR3 has 14 residues. The participants were between roughly 18 and 89 years old and came from roughly 25 US areas. Profiling relied on immunoSEQ multiplex PCR, and the TCRdb table lists in-frame clones only, not all of them. The table records 150,000 or so clones, approximately 90% of them present only once. This chain joins TRBV7-2 and TRBJ2-1; the D is unclear. Sequenced: PBMCs or T cells enriched from blood (not recorded which). The receptor comes from a woman in her 40s who had been exposed to COVID-19. The CDR3 loop reads CASSLSPGAHEQFF. Written as DNA, the CDR3 is TGTGCCAGCAGCTTATCCCCCGGAGCCCATGAGCAGTTCTTC.